These 21 T cell receptor beta chains originate from one sample sequenced in a study of T cell changes during pregnancy in multiple sclerosis. Profiling relied on immunoSEQ multiplex PCR, and the TCRdb table lists in-frame clones only, not all of them. The data show around 34,000 clones, less than 95% seen once. Sequences were derived from CD8+ T cells from peripheral blood mononuclear cells, sampled before pregnancy. The receptors shown here come from a female donor with multiple sclerosis, enrolled in a pregnancy study.

The rearrangement uses TRBV19 and TRBJ2-7; D unclear. The CDR3 covers 13 residues. V was shortened by 1 base and J by 3 bases, with 7 bases between the two germline ends. Germline V gives CDR1 LNHDA, CDR2 SQIVND (reference sequence). The CDR3 protein is CASSIGLNYEQYF. The CDR3 DNA follows: TGTGCCAGTAGTATAGGGCTGAACTACGAGCAGTACTTC.

This clone was found a few times. This chain joins TRBV4-2 and TRBJ1-1; 10 bases line up with TRBD1. Trimming cost V 0 bases and J 4 bases; bases outside gene matches: 5. This CDR3 contains 16 residues. The V gene's germline CDR1 is LGHNA and CDR2 YNFKEQ. The CDR3 sequence: CASSQDPTGGFTEAFF. CDR3 DNA: TGTGCCAGCAGCCAAGATCCGACAGGGGGCTTCACTGAAGCTTTCTTT.

In its sample, this clone was seen once. The chain employs TRBV6-1 and TRBJ1-5; TRBD1 might be the D (5 bases). Looked up from germline, CDR1 is MNHNS and CDR2 is SASEGT. V was trimmed by 3 bases and J by 3 bases, leaving 15 bases between them. The CDR3 length is 16 residues. The CDR3 nucleotides are TGTGCCAGCAGTGAGGGGAGGGGATTTGACAATCAGCCCCAGCATTTT. It encodes CASSEGRGFDNQPQHF.

This sequence joins TRBV25-1 and TRBJ2-1; D is possibly TRBD1 (6 bases). V was trimmed by 6 bases and J by 0 bases, leaving 9 bases between them. The CDR3 consists of 14 residues. Per germline, CDR1 MGHDK and CDR2 SYGVNS. For the CDR3, the DNA is TGTGCCAGCAGGGACAGAAACTCCTACAATGAGCAGTTCTTC. Translated: CASRDRNSYNEQFF.

The V call is TRBV30, the J call TRBJ1-1; a possible D gene is TRBD1 (5 bases). V was shortened by 3 bases and J by 5 bases, with 13 bases between the two germline ends. Germline values: CDR1 GTSNPN, CDR2 SVGIG (reference sequence). CDR3 length equals 13 residues. CDR3 protein: CAWSTQGGTEAFF. In nucleotides, the CDR3 is TGTGCCTGGAGCACCCAGGGAGGGACTGAAGCTTTCTTT.

The gene calls are TRBV11-1 and TRBJ1-2, with 7 bases identical to TRBD1. Germline V lookup: CDR1 SGHAT, CDR2 FQDESV (reference sequence). Losses at the gene ends were 4 bases for V and 1 base for J; bases not matched to a gene: 15. This CDR3 has 18 amino acids. The CDR3 DNA sequence: TGTGCCAGCAGCTCCAACCTCGCCGGACAGGAGGGTAACTATGGCTACACCTTC. Its translation is CASSSNLAGQEGNYGYTF.

This chain connects TRBV29-1 to TRBJ1-1, with unresolved D. This CDR3 is built from 12 residues. Germline V gene data show CDR1 as SQVTM and CDR2 as ANQGSEA. V was pared by 0 bases and J by 8 bases, with 10 bases between. The chain's CDR3 is CSVEDAGYEAFF. CDR3 bases: TGCAGCGTTGAAGATGCGGGGTACGAAGCTTTCTTT.

This clone was seen once. The chain carries TRBV7-9 and TRBJ1-1; D not resolved. The CDR3 is 12 residues long. The germline gives CDR1 SEHNR, CDR2 FQNEAQ (reference sequence). Trimming left V 6 bases short and J 4 bases short, with 9 bases between. Here the CDR3 reads CASSILVTEAFF. The CDR3 DNA is TGTGCCAGCAGTATTCTCGTCACTGAAGCTTTCTTT.

The V call is TRBV6-5, the J call TRBJ2-3; D gene uncertain. V lost 6 bases and J 0 bases, leaving 7 bases between the germline ends. The germline V gene encodes CDR1 MNHEY and CDR2 SVGAGI. The CDR3 extends over 13 amino acids. The CDR3 protein is CASRESSTDTQYF. In DNA form, the CDR3 reads TGTGCCAGCAGGGAGTCTAGCACAGATACGCAGTATTTT.

The chain has TRBV18 and TRBJ2-3; 8 nucleotides match TRBD1. This CDR3 region has 15 residues. The germline CDR1 and CDR2 sequences are KGHSH and LQKENI. V was clipped by 6 bases and J by 4 bases; unmatched bases: 9. The CDR3 region is CASSESQGAADTQYF. DNA of the CDR3: TGTGCCAGCTCCGAAAGTCAGGGGGCAGCAGATACGCAGTATTTT. The full variable domain, in which reference TRBV18 and TRBJ2-3 provide the parts outside the CDR3, is NAGVMQNPRHLVRRRGQEARLRCSPMKGHSHVYWYRQLPEEGLKFMVYLQKENIIDESGMPKERFSAEFPKEGPSILRIQQVVRGDSAAYFCASSESQGAADTQYFGPGTRLTVL.

J is TRBJ2-5 and V is TRBV30; 10 positions agree with TRBD2. The ends lost 3 bases at V and 2 bases at J; junction bases unmatched: 6. This CDR3 contains 15 residues. CDR1 is GTSNPN, CDR2 SVGIG, per germline (reference sequence). This CDR3 reads CAWSTSGTIQETQYF. CDR3 DNA: TGTGCCTGGAGCACTAGCGGGACTATACAAGAGACCCAGTACTTC.

This chain joins TRBV19 and TRBJ1-5, with 9 bases identical to TRBD1. In germline, CDR1 is LNHDA, CDR2 SQIVND (reference sequence). CDR3 length equals 15 residues. The V segment lost 5 bases and the J segment 5 bases; nucleotides outside the gene matches: 7. The CDR3 nucleotides are TGTGCCAGTAGTGAACCGGACAGGGGCTATCAGCCCCAGCATTTT. This gives the protein CASSEPDRGYQPQHF.

This chain connects TRBV4-2 to TRBJ1-1; TRBD1 aligns across 7 bases. The V gene end was trimmed by 3 bases and the J gene end by 4 bases; junction bases not matched to a gene: 5. Germline values: CDR1 LGHNA, CDR2 YNFKEQ. This CDR3 is 14 amino acids long. CDR3 residues: CASSHSGGFTEAFF. CDR3 coding DNA: TGTGCCAGCAGCCACTCAGGGGGATTCACTGAAGCTTTCTTT.

This chain links TRBV27 with TRBJ2-7, with a tentative D call TRBD2 (6 bases). CDR3 length: 15 residues. The V gene's germline CDR1 is MNHEY and CDR2 SMNVEV (reference sequence). V was pared by 0 bases and J by 2 bases, with 11 bases between. The CDR3 loop reads CASSLSERVPYEQYF. The CDR3 region has the DNA TGTGCCAGCAGTTTATCGGAGCGGGTGCCCTACGAGCAGTACTTC.

The chain combines TRBV7-6 with TRBJ2-2; D is perhaps TRBD2 (5 bases). The germline V gene has CDR1 SGHVS and CDR2 FNYEAQ. V lost 7 bases and J 5 bases, leaving 11 bases between the germline ends. The CDR3 consists of 13 residues. CDR3 nucleotide sequence: TGTGCCAGCACATCCAGAGGGACCGGGGAGCTGTTTTTT. It specifies CASTSRGTGELFF.

This sequence joins TRBV7-6 and TRBJ2-1, with a possible D match to TRBD2 (5 bases). CDR1 and CDR2 from the germline V gene are SGHVS and FNYEAQ. The CDR3 spans 14 residues. Deletions cut 5 bases from V and 3 bases from J, with 11 bases between. CDR3 nucleotide sequence: TGTGCCAGCAGCCGGGGAGTAAACTACAATGAGCAGTTCTTC. Its translation is CASSRGVNYNEQFF.

The chain employs TRBV9 and TRBJ2-3; 9 nucleotides align to TRBD1. Trimming removed 3 bases from V and 4 bases from J; junction bases left unmatched: 9. The CDR3 is 16 residues long. The germline V gene encodes CDR1 SGDLS and CDR2 YYNGEE. CDR3 protein: CASSATGGVFADTQYF. The CDR3 DNA follows: TGTGCCAGCAGCGCGACAGGGGGAGTGTTCGCAGATACGCAGTATTTT.

The CDR3 sequence is CASSESTGDVETQYF. The CDR3, as DNA: TGTGCCAGCAGTGAATCAACAGGGGATGTGGAGACCCAGTACTTC. This chain connects TRBV6-1 to TRBJ2-5, with 7 bases aligning to TRBD1. Germline assignment: CDR1 MNHNS and CDR2 SASEGT. The V segment lost 2 bases and the J segment 5 bases; nucleotides outside the gene matches: 8. The CDR3 spans 15 residues.

V usage is TRBV6-1 and J usage is TRBJ2-2; possibly TRBD1 for D (5 bases). The germline V gene encodes CDR1 MNHNS and CDR2 SASEGT. The CDR3 consists of 12 residues. V gave up 4 bases and J gave up 7 bases, with 7 bases separating them. CDR3 protein: CASSVRGGELFF. The CDR3 region has the DNA TGTGCCAGCAGTGTAAGGGGCGGGGAGCTGTTTTTT.

The chain joins TRBV27 to TRBJ2-7; weak D call: TRBD1 (5 bases). The CDR3 is made up of 12 amino acids. Germline CDR1 and CDR2: MNHEY and SMNVEV (reference sequence). Trimming pared 2 bases from V and 7 bases from J, leaving 9 bases between. As DNA, the CDR3 is TGTGCCAGCAGTTTACCAGGGCGGGAGCAGTACTTC. This translates into CASSLPGREQYF.

This clone occurred once. The chain is built from TRBV5-5 and TRBJ2-7; tentative D call: TRBD1 (5 bases). The germline V and J ends were trimmed by 0 bases and 7 bases, with 8 bases remaining between them. The CDR3 consists of 12 residues. Germline assignment: CDR1 SGHKS and CDR2 YYEKEE (reference sequence). This CDR3 is CASSLGGLEQYF. In nucleotides, the CDR3 is TGTGCCAGCAGCTTGGGGGGCCTGGAGCAGTACTTC.